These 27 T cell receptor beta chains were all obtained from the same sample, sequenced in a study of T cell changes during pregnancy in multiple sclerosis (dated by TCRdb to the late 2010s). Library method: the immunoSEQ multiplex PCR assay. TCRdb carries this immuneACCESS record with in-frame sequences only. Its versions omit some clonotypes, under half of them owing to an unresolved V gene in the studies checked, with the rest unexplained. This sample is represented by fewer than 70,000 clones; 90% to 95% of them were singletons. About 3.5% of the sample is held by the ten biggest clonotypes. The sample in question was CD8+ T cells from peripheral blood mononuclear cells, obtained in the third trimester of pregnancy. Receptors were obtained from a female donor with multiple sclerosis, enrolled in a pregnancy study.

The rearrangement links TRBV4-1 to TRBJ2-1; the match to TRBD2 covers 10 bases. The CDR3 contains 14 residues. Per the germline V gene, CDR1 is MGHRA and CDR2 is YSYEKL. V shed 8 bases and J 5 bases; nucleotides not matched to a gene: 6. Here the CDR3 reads CASGRTSGNNEQFF. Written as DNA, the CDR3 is TGCGCCAGCGGCCGGACTAGCGGCAACAATGAGCAGTTCTTC.

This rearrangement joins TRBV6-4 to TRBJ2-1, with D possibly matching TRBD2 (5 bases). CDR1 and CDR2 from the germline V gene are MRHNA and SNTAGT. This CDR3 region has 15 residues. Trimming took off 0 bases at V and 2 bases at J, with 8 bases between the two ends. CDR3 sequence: CASSDSSGAYNEQFF. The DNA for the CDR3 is TGTGCCAGCAGTGACTCAAGCGGAGCCTACAATGAGCAGTTCTTC.

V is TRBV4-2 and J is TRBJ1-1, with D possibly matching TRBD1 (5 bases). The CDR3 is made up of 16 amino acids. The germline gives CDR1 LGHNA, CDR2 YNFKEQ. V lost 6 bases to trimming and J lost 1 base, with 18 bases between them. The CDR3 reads CASREIPGLENTEAFF. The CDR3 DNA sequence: TGTGCCAGCAGAGAAATTCCAGGGTTAGAGAACACTGAAGCTTTCTTT.

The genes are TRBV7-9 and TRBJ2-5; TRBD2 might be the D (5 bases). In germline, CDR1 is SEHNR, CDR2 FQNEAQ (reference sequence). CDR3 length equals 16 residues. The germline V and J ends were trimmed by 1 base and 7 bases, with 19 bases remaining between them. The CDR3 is CASSLDTEGLGWTQYF. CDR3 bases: TGTGCCAGCAGCTTAGACACAGAGGGTTTGGGTTGGACCCAGTACTTC. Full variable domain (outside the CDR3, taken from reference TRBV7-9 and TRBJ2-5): DTGVSQNPRHKITKRGQNVTFRCDPISEHNRLYWYRQTLGQGPEFLTYFQNEAQLEKSRLLSDRFSAERPKGSFSTLEIQRTEQGDSAMYLCASSLDTEGLGWTQYFGPGTRLLVL.

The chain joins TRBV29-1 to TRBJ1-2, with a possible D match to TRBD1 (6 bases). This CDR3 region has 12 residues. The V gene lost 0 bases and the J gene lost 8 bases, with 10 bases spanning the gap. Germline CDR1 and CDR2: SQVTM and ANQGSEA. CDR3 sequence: CSVEEEGGGYTF. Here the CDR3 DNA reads TGCAGCGTTGAAGAGGAAGGGGGAGGCTACACCTTC.

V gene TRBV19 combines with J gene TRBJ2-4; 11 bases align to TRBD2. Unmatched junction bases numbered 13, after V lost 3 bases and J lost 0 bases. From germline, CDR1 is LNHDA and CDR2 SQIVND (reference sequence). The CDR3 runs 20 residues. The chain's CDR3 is CASSIQGLAETQRAKNIQYF. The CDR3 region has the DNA TGTGCCAGTAGTATCCAGGGACTAGCGGAGACCCAAAGAGCCAAAAACATTCAGTACTTC.

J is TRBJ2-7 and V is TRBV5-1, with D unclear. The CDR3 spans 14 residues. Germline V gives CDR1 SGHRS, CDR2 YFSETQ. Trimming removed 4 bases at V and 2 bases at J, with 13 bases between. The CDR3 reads CASSPRSATYEQYF. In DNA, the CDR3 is TGCGCCAGCAGCCCCCGGTCTGCCACCTACGAGCAGTACTTC.

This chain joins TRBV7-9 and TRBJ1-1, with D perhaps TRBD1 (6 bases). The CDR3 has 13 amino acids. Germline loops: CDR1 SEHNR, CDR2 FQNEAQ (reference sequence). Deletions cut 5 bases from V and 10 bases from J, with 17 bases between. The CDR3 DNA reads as TGTGCCAGCAGCCCCGATTCTGGCAGGGGAGCTTTCTTT. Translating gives CASSPDSGRGAFF.

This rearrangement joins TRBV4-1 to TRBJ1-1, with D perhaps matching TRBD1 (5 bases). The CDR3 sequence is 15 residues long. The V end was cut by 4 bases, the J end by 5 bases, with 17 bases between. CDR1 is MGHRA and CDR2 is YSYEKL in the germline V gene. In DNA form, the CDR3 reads TGCGCCAGCAGCCCCGGACAAGGAAAGGTAACTGAAGCTTTCTTT. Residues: CASSPGQGKVTEAFF.

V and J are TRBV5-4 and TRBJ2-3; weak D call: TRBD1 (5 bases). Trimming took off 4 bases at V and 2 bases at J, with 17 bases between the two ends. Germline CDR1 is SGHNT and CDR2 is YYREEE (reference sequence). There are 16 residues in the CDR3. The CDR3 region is CASSTFLTVYTDTQYF. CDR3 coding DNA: TGTGCCAGCAGCACCTTCCTGACAGTATACACAGATACGCAGTATTTT.

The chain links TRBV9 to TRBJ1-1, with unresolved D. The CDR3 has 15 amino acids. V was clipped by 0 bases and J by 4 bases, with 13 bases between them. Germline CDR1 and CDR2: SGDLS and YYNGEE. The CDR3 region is CASSVGGNLATEAFF. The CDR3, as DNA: TGTGCCAGCAGCGTAGGCGGGAATTTGGCCACTGAAGCTTTCTTT.

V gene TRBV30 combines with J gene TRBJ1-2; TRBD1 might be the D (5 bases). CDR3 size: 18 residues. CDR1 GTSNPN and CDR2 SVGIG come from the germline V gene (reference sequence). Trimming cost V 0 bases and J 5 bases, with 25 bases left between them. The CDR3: CAWSVRWAAGGALYGYTF. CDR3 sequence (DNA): TGTGCCTGGAGTGTTCGGTGGGCAGCCGGTGGGGCATTGTATGGCTACACCTTC.

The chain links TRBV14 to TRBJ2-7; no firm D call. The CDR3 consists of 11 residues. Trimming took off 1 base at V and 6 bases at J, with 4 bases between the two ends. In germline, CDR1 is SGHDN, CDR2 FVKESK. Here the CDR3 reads CASSQGGEQYF. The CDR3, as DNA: TGTGCCAGCAGCCAAGGCGGCGAGCAGTACTTC.

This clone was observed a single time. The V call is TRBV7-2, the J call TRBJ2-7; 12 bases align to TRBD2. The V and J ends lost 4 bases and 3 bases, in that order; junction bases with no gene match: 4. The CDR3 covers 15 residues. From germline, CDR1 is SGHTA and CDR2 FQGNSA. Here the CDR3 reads CASSSMGLAGYEQYF. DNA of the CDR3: TGTGCCAGCAGCTCCATGGGACTAGCGGGCTACGAGCAGTACTTC.

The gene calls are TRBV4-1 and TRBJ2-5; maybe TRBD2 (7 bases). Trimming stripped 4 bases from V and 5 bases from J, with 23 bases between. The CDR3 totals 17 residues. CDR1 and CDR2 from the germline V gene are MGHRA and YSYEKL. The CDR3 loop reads CASSRAGAFPDWETQYF. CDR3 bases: TGCGCCAGCAGCCGGGCGGGGGCTTTTCCGGATTGGGAGACCCAGTACTTC.

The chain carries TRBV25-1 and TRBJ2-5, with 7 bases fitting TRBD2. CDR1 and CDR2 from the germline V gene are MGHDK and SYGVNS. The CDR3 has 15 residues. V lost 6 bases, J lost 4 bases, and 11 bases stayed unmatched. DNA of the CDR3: TGTGCCAGCAGACCGCGGGGGAGGAGGGGAGAGACCCAGTACTTC. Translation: CASRPRGRRGETQYF.

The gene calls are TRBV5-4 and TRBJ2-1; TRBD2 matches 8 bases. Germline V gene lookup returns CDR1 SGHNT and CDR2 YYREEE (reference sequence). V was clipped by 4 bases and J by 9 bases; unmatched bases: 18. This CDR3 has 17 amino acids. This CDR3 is CASSPGRGGLVSSEQFF. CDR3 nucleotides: TGTGCCAGCAGCCCTGGCCGAGGGGGACTAGTTTCTAGTGAGCAGTTCTTC.

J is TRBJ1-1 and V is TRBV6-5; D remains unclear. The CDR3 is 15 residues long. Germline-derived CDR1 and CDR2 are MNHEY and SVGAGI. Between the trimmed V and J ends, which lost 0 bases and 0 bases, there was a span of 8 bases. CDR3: CASSYSPEMNTEAFF. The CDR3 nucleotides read TGTGCCAGCAGTTACTCGCCAGAAATGAACACTGAAGCTTTCTTT.

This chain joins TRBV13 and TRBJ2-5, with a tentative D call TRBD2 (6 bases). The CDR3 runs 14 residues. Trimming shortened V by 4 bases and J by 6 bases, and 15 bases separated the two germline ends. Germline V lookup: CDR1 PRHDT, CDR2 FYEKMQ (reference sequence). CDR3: CASSSLEGGKTQYF. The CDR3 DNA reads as TGTGCCAGCAGCTCCCTAGAGGGCGGGAAGACCCAGTACTTC.

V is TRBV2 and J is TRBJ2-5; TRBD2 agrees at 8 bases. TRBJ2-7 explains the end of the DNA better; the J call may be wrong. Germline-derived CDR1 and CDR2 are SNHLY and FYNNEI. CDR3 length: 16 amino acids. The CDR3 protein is CASIEYRAGVVYEQYF. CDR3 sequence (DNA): TGTGCCAGCATCGAGTATAGAGCGGGAGTTGTATACGAGCAGTACTTC.

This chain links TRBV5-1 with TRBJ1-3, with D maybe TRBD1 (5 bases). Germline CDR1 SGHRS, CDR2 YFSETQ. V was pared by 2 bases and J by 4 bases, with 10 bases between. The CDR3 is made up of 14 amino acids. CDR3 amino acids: CASSFDRPGNTIYF. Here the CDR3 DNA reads TGCGCCAGCAGCTTTGACAGACCCGGAAACACCATATATTTT.

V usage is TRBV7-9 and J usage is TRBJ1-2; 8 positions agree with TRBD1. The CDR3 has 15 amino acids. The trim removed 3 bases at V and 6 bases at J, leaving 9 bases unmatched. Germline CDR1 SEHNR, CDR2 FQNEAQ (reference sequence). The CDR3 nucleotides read TGTGCCAGCAGCTTCGGAGGGGACAGGTGGAATGGCTACACCTTC. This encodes CASSFGGDRWNGYTF.

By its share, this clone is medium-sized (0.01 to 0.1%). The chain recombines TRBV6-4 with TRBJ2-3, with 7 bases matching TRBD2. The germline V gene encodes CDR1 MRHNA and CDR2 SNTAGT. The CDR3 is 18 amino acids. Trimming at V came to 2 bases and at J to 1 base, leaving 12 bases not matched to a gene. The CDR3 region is CASSDQFTSSGGTDTQYF. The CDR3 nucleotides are TGTGCCAGCAGTGACCAGTTTACTAGCAGCGGGGGCACAGATACGCAGTATTTT.

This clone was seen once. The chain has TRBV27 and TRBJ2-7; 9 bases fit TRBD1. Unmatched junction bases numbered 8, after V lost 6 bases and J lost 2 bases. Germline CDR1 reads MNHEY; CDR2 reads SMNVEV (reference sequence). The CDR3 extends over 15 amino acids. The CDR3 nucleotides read TGTGCCAGCAGCCCGGCGGGGACAGGGACCTACGAGCAGTACTTC. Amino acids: CASSPAGTGTYEQYF.

The CDR3 here is CASSYSAGEMLNEQFF. The CDR3 nucleotides are TGTGCCAGCAGTTACTCGGCGGGAGAAATGTTGAATGAGCAGTTCTTC. The chain couples TRBV6-5 to TRBJ2-1; 7 bases map to TRBD2. The CDR3 sequence is 16 residues long. Losses at the gene ends were 0 bases for V and 7 bases for J; bases not matched to a gene: 9. CDR1 and CDR2 (germline): MNHEY, SVGAGI.

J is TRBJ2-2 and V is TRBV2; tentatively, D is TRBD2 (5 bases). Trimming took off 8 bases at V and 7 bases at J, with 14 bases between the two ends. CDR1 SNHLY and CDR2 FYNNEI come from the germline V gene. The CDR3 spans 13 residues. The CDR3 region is CASGSRVGGELFF. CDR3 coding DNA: TGTGCCAGCGGGAGCCGGGTCGGCGGGGAGCTGTTTTTT.

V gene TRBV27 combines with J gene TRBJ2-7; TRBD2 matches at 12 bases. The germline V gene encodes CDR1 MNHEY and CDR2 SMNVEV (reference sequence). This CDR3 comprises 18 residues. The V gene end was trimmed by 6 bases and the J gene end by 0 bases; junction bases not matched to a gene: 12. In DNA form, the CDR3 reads TGTGCCAGCAGCCCCCTACTAGCGGGAGGACCTAGCTCCTACGAGCAGTACTTC. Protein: CASSPLLAGGPSSYEQYF.